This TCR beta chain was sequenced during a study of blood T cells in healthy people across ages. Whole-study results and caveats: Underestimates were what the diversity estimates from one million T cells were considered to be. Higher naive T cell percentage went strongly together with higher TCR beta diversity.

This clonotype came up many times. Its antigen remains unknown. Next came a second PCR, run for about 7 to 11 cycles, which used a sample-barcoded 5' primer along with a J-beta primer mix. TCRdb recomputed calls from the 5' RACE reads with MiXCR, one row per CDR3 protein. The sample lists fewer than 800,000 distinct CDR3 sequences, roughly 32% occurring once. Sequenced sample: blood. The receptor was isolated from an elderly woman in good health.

CDR3: CASRLVTTDTQYF. CDR3 coding DNA: TGTGCCAGCAGACTCGTCACCACAGATACGCAGTATTTT. The gene calls are TRBV7-2 and TRBJ2-3; D unclear. Per the germline V gene, CDR1 is SGHTA and CDR2 is FQGNSA. The V gene lost 6 bases and the J gene lost 2 bases, with 9 bases spanning the gap. The CDR3 sequence is 13 residues long.